This TCR beta chain was obtained from a study of Graves' ophthalmopathy and Graves' hyperthyroidism. Study-wide context: There was a collection of peripheral blood at initial diagnosis, before any treatment. Study-wide points: Most expanded thyroid clonotypes above 0.001 frequency also appeared in blood. For separating ophthalmopathy from stable hyperthyroidism, a 13-signature model gave around 86% sensitivity and approximately 76% specificity.

Germline V gene lookup returns CDR1 SGHRS and CDR2 YFSETQ. The length of the CDR3 is 14 residues. The sequenced template was RNA, covering the TCR beta CDR3 region. Amplification began with first-round RT-PCR using HTBI primers, then second-round multiplex PCR was performed. MiXCR, run by TCRdb on the multiplex PCR reads, gives a single entry per CDR3 protein. Among 260,000 or so distinct CDR3 sequences, around 45% were seen once, and the ten largest hold approximately 44%. Exclusion covered patients with other autoimmune diseases or uncontrolled infections (as well as pregnancy or lactation). For this clonotype: No antigen is known for it. A junction end diverges from the germline sequence, so it may reflect a read error.

The TCR comes from an adult man with Graves' ophthalmopathy. The chain couples TRBV5-1 to TRBJ1-2, with 7 bases aligning to TRBD1. The sample taken for sequencing was peripheral blood. The CDR3 DNA follows: TGTGCCAGCAGCTTGGAGACAGGGTGGAATGGCTACACCTTC. Protein product: CASSLETGWNGYTF. Looking up the rest from reference TRBV5-1 and TRBJ1-2 gives the full variable domain: KAGVTQTPRYLIKTRGQQVTLSCSPISGHRSVSWYQQTPGQGLQFLFEYFSETQRNKGNFPGRFSGRQFSNSRSEMNVSTLELGDSALYLCASSLETGWNGYTFGSGTRLTVV.